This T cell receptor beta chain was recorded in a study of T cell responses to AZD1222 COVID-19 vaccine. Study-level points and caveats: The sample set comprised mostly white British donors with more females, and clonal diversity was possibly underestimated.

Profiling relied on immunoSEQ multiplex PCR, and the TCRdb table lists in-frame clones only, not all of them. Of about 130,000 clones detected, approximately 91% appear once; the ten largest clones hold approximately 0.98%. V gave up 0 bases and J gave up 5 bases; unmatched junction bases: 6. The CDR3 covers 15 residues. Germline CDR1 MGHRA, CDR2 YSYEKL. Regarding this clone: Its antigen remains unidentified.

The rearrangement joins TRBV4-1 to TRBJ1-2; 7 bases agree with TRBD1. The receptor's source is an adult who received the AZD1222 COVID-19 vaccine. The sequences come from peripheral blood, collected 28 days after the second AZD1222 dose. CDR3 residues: CASSQETGKRYGYTF. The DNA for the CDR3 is TGCGCCAGCAGCCAAGAGACAGGGAAGAGGTATGGCTACACCTTC.